This T cell receptor beta chain is drawn from a study of PD-1 blockade in classical Hodgkin lymphoma. V was pared by 5 bases and J by 1 base, with 14 bases between. The CDR3 runs to 15 residues. Germline V CDR1 and CDR2: LNHDA, SQIVND (reference sequence). Sequencing was performed with immunoSEQ multiplex PCR; in TCRdb, only in-frame clones are kept and a portion is missing. In the table there are approximately 27,000 clones, 65% to 75% of which are singletons. Patients all relapsed after autologous stem cell transplantation, and there was variation in brentuximab vedotin exposure. This clone was detected only once.

The receptor comes from a human donor with classical Hodgkin lymphoma. The sample consisted of peripheral blood mononuclear cells (PBMCs), taken before the second cycle of nivolumab. This chain links TRBV19 with TRBJ1-1; a weak D match, TRBD1 (6 bases). The CDR3 loop is CASSPDGTPNTEAFF. DNA for the CDR3: TGTGCCAGTAGTCCCGACGGGACACCGAACACTGAAGCTTTCTTT.